This T cell receptor beta chain was sequenced in a study of T-cell memory formation after mild COVID-19. Overall study: Clustering of TCRs was largely donor specific. General observations from the study: Whereas later expanders leaned CD4+, clones contracting day 15 to 85 showed a balanced CD4/CD8 makeup. CM and EM subsets held most contracting CD4+ clones; EMRA held CD8+ ones. Pre-infection memory already had some responding clones, implying cross-reactive memory joined.

Trimming removed 1 base from V and 9 bases from J, with 10 bases in between. Germline V gives CDR1 MGHRA, CDR2 YSYEKL. This CDR3 comprises 13 residues. MiXCR was run by TCRdb on the 5' RACE reads, yielding one entry per CDR3 protein. The sample includes some 88,000 distinct CDR3 sequences, roughly 25% seen only once; the top ten take under 45%. A note on this clonotype: Its target is unknown.

The chain recombines TRBV4-1 with TRBJ1-5; no clear D. The TCR comes from a young man who had mild COVID-19 (a few samples of this study predate the infection). Cell type and time point are not known. The sample was PBMCs or a T cell subset sorted from them (not recorded which). The DNA for the CDR3 is TGCGCCAGCAGCCAAGGAGGCGGTTGGCCCCAGCATTTT. Amino acid sequence: CASSQGGGWPQHF.